The 3 T cell receptor beta chains below come from one sample, sequenced in a study of cytomegalovirus exposure and HLA in healthy donors. The primer mix had 60 Vbeta and 13 Jbeta primers. Here immunoSEQ multiplex PCR was the method, and the copy in TCRdb shows in-frame clones only, minus some. The data hold 150,000 to 200,000 clones, with 78% observed a single time. The specimen sequenced was PBMCs. These receptors originate from a woman aged 25 to 39 in good health and CMV-seropositive.

The chain couples TRBV14 to TRBJ1-4; TRBD1 matches at 7 bases. From germline, CDR1 is SGHDN and CDR2 FVKESK. Trimming at V came to 0 bases and at J to 10 bases, leaving 11 bases not matched to a gene. The CDR3 runs 16 residues. This CDR3 is CASSQETGTRIGKLFF. The CDR3 nucleotides are TGTGCCAGCAGCCAAGAGACAGGGACTCGGATAGGAAAACTGTTTTTT.

Only a few counts were recorded for this clone. V is TRBV4-3 and J is TRBJ1-1; D is uncertain. CDR1 is LGHNA, CDR2 YSLEER, per germline. This CDR3 has 13 residues. V dropped 1 base and J dropped 7 bases, with 10 bases sitting between them. The CDR3 here is CASSQAQADEAFF. Here the CDR3 DNA reads TGCGCCAGCAGCCAAGCTCAGGCAGATGAAGCTTTCTTT.

This chain uses TRBV6-6 with TRBJ2-2, with 7 bases identical to TRBD2. With V trimmed by 5 bases and J by 5 bases, 5 bases remained unmatched. The CDR3 totals 14 residues. Germline values: CDR1 MNHNY, CDR2 SVGAGI (reference sequence). The DNA for the CDR3 is TGTGCCAGCAGTCACTATAGCGGGACCGGGGAGCTGTTTTTT. It codes for CASSHYSGTGELFF.